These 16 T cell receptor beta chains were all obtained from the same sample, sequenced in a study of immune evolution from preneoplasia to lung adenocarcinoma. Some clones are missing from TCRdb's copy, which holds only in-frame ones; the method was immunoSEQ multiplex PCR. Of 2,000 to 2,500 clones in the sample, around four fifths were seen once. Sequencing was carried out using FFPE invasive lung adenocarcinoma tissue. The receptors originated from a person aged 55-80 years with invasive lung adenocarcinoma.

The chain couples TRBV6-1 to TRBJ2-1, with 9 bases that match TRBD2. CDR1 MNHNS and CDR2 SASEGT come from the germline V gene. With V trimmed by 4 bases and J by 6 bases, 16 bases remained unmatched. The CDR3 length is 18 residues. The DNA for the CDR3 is TGTGCCAGCAGTGGGTCGTGGGATTTAGCGGGAGTGGGCAATGAGCAGTTCTTC. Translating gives CASSGSWDLAGVGNEQFF.

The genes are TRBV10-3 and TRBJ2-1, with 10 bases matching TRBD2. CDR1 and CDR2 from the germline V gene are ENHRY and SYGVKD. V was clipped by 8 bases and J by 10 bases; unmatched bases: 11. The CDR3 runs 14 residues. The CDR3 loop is CAIQLAGGSGEQFF. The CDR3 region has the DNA TGTGCCATCCAATTAGCGGGAGGTTCTGGCGAGCAGTTCTTC.

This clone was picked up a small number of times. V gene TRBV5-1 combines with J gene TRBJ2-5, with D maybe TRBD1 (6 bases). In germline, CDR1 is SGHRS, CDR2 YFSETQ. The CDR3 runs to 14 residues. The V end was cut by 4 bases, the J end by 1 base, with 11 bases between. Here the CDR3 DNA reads TGCGCCAGCAGCCAGGGGTATGCCCAAGAGACCCAGTACTTC. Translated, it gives CASSQGYAQETQYF.

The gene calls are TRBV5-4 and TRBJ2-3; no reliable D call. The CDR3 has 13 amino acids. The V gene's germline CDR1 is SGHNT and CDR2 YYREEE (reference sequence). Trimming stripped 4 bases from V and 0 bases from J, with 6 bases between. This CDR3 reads CASSASSTDTQYF. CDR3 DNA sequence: TGTGCCAGCAGCGCTTCTAGCACAGATACGCAGTATTTT.

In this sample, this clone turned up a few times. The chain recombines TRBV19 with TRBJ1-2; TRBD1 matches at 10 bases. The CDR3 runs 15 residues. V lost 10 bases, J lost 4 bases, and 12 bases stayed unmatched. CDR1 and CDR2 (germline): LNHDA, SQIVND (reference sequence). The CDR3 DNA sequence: TGTGCCACCTCTGCCCCGGGACAGGGGTTCTATGGCTACACCTTC. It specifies CATSAPGQGFYGYTF.

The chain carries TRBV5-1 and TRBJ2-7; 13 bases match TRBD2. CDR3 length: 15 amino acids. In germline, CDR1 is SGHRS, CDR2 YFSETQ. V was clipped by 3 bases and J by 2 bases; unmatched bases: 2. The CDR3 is CASSSLAGGPYEQYF. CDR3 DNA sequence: TGCGCCAGCAGCTCACTAGCGGGAGGGCCCTACGAGCAGTACTTC.

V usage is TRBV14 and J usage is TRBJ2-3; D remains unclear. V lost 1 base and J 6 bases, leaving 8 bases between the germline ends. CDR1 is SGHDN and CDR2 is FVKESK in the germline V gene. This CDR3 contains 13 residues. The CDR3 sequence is CASSQAVIDTQYF. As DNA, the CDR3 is TGTGCCAGCAGCCAAGCGGTTATTGATACGCAGTATTTT.

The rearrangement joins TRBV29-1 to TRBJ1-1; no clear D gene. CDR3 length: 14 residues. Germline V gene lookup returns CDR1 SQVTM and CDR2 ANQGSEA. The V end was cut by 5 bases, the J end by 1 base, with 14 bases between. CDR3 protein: CSVKGDTRNTEAFF. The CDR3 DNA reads TGCAGCGTTAAAGGCGACACCCGGAACACTGAAGCTTTCTTT.

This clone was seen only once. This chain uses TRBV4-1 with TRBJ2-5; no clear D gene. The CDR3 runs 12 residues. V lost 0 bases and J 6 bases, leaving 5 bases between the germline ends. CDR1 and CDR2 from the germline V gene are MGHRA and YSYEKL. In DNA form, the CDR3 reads TGCGCCAGCAGCCAAGATGAGAAGACCCAGTACTTC. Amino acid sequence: CASSQDEKTQYF.

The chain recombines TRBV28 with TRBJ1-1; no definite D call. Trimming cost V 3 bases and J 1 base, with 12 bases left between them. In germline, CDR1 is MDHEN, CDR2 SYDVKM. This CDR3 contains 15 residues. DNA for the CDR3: TGTGCCAGCAGTTTCCAACGCCTAGGGAACACTGAAGCTTTCTTT. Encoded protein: CASSFQRLGNTEAFF.

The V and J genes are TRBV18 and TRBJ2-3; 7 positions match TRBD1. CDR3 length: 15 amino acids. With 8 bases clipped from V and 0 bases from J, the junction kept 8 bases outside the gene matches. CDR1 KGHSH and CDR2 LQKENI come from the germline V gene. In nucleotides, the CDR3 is TGTGCCAGCCGACGGGACAGCATGAGCACAGATACGCAGTATTTT. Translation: CASRRDSMSTDTQYF.

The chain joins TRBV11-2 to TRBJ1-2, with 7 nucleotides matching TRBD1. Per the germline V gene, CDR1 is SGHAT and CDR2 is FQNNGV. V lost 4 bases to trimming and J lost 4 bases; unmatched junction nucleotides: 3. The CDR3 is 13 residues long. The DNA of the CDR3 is TGTGCCAGCAGCTACAGGGGTAGCTATGGCTACACCTTC. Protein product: CASSYRGSYGYTF.

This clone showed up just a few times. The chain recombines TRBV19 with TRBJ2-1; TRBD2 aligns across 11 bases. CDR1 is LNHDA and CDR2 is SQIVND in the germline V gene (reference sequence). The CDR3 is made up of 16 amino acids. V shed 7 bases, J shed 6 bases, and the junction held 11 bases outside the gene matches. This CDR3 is CASTQGVAGGLNEQFF. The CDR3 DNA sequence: TGTGCCAGTACCCAGGGGGTAGCGGGAGGGCTCAATGAGCAGTTCTTC.

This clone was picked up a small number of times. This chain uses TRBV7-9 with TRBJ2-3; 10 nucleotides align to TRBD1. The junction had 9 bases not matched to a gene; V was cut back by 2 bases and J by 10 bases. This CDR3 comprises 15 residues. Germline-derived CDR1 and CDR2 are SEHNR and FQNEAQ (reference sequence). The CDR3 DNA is TGTGCCAGCAGCTTACGGGACAGGGGTGATCATGCGCAGTATTTT. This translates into CASSLRDRGDHAQYF.

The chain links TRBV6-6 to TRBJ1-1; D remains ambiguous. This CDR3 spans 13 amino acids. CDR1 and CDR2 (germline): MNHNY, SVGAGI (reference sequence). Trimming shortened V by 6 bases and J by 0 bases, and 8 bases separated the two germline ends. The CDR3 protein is CASRKLLNTEAFF. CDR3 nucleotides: TGTGCCAGCAGAAAGCTGTTGAACACTGAAGCTTTCTTT.

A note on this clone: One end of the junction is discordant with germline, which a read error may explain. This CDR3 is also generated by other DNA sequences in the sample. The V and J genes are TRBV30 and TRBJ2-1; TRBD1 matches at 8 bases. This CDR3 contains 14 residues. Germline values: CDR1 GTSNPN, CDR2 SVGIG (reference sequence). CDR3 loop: CAWSVLGTGNEQFF. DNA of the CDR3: TGTGCCTGGAGTGTACTCGGGACAGGCAATGAACAGTTCTTC.